The present entry profiles one T cell receptor beta chain with its context. Antigen specificity is unknown. The sample originates from a study of cytomegalovirus exposure and HLA in healthy donors. Notes on the study in general: Approximately 160 TCR beta chains were listed as cytomegalovirus-associated. A later analysis linked some 18,000 TCR beta sequences to HLA alleles at 0.05 false discovery rate. In a later analysis, TCR association rates varied by HLA locus: DRB1 most, HLA-C fewest.

Use of 60 Vbeta and 13 Jbeta primers characterized the PCR. Assay: immunoSEQ multiplex PCR; the TCRdb copy retains only in-frame clones and omits some. The data hold approximately 110,000 clones, with around 75% observed a single time. The CDR3 spans 18 residues. The V gene is TRBV1, the J gene TRBJ2-3; the table calls TRBD2, which could not be checked here. TRBV1 is recorded as a pseudogene. This TCR came from a man between 25 and 39 years old in good health and CMV-seropositive. Sequencing was performed on PBMCs. The CDR3 DNA is TGCACCAGCAGCCAAGATAAGTTAACGGGGTCCTACACAGATACGCAGTATTTT. Protein: CTSSQDKLTGSYTDTQYF.